This TCR beta chain was found in a study of shared clonotypes between healthy human individuals. In the study's own analysis: In the immunoSEQ data, sequences were junction-only and lacked quality scores, so filtering differed. Assay: immunoSEQ multiplex PCR; the TCRdb copy retains only in-frame clones and omits some. V and J calls and clone size are those listed in that table; D and trimming were worked out from the DNA. The sample has 560,000 or so clones; 95% to 96% are singletons. The ends lost 6 bases at V and 0 bases at J; junction bases unmatched: 12. Per the germline V gene, CDR1 is SQVTM and CDR2 is ANQGSEA. The CDR3 is 16 amino acids. Naive CD8 cells, CD45RO-negative and positively selected for CCR7, excluded terminally differentiated effector memory CD45RA+ cells.

The receptor comes from a woman aged 30 to 39 in good health. The sequenced sample was naive CD8+ T cells sorted from blood. This chain uses TRBV29-1 with TRBJ2-7, with TRBD1 matching over 9 bases. As DNA, the CDR3 is TGCAGCGTCGGGGGTACCCGGGACAGGGACTCCTACGAGCAGTACTTC. As protein: CSVGGTRDRDSYEQYF.